The following is a T cell receptor beta chain sequence with its context. In the study's own analysis: From reference gene primer amplification, estimates of nucleated cell counts were derived. Sequencing was performed with immunoSEQ multiplex PCR; in TCRdb, only in-frame clones are kept and a portion is missing. The V and J calls and clone size were taken over from that table, and D and trimming were inferred from the DNA. The sample lists 140,000 to 150,000 clones, nearly 85% occurring once. This specimen belongs to a study of blood T cell repertoires in COVID-19. Study information: COVID-19 samples collected from the United States, Italy and Spain covered acute and convalescent phases. Nucleic acid was either cDNA or gDNA, and it came from T cells, B-cell-depleted T cells, or PBMCs.

This TCR came from a human donor in a cohort sampled during active COVID-19. Input material: peripheral blood.

The CDR3 loop reads CASGAGASYNEQFF. The CDR3 region has the DNA TGTGCCAGCGGAGCGGGAGCCTCCTACAATGAGCAGTTCTTC. The chain has TRBV19 and TRBJ2-1; 8 nucleotides match TRBD2. The J segment lost 0 bases and the V segment lost 9 bases, leaving 4 bases of the junction unmatched. Germline CDR1 is LNHDA and CDR2 is SQIVND (reference sequence). The CDR3 loop spans 14 amino acids. The whole variable domain, filled in from reference TRBV19 and TRBJ2-1, reads DGGITQSPKYLFRKEGQNVTLSCEQNLNHDAMYWYRQDPGQGLRLIYYSQIVNDFQKGDIAEGYSVSREKKESFPLTVTSAQKNPTAFYLCASGAGASYNEQFFGPGTRLTVL.